This T cell receptor beta chain was recovered during a study of T cell changes during pregnancy in multiple sclerosis. The method was immunoSEQ multiplex PCR; TCRdb's version includes in-frame clones alone and lacks a portion of them. The sample contains tens of thousands of clones, about 92% of which appear only once. V was cut by 0 bases and J by 4 bases, with 5 bases left in between. The CDR3 is 13 amino acids. Germline lookup yields CDR1 SGHRS and CDR2 YFSETQ. The sequence derives from a female donor with multiple sclerosis, enrolled in a pregnancy study. The sequences come from peripheral blood, collected in the first trimester of pregnancy. V and J are TRBV5-1 and TRBJ2-1; D is unresolved. The CDR3 DNA follows: TGCGCCAGCAGCTTGGATCTATACAATGAGCAGTTCTTC. Encoded protein: CASSLDLYNEQFF.